What follows are 22 T cell receptor beta chains derived from one specimen sequenced in a study of blood T cell repertoires in COVID-19. Assay used: immunoSEQ multiplex PCR; TCRdb lists only in-frame clones, some missing. The sample records some 200,000 clones, 80% to 90% being singletons. What was sequenced was peripheral blood. Receptors were obtained from a woman aged 55-69 years who had recovered from COVID-19.

The V gene is TRBV7-8, the J gene TRBJ1-3; D remains unclear. Trimming shortened V by 1 base and J by 8 bases, and 6 bases separated the two germline ends. In germline, CDR1 is SGHVS, CDR2 FQNEAQ. The CDR3 runs to 12 residues. CDR3 loop: CASSLDLDTIYF. CDR3 in DNA: TGTGCCAGCAGCTTAGACTTGGACACCATATATTTT.

J is TRBJ2-2 and V is TRBV24-1; 7 bases match TRBD1. This CDR3 has 16 amino acids. Germline V CDR1 and CDR2: KGHDR, SFDVKD. J gave up 1 base and V 3 bases, and 4 bases lay outside the gene matches. CDR3 nucleotide sequence: TGTGCCACCAGTGATGCCGGGACAGTGAACACCGGGGAGCTGTTTTTT. This translates into CATSDAGTVNTGELFF.

The chain has TRBV11-1 and TRBJ2-3; the match to TRBD2 covers 9 bases. Losses at the gene ends were 1 base for V and 8 bases for J; bases not matched to a gene: 1. This CDR3 has 13 residues. Germline lookup yields CDR1 SGHAT and CDR2 FQDESV (reference sequence). The CDR3 DNA follows: TGTGCCAGCAGCTTAGGGACTAGCGCTACGCAGTATTTT. This encodes CASSLGTSATQYF.

The chain couples TRBV7-2 to TRBJ1-1, with D unresolved. Germline assignment: CDR1 SGHTA and CDR2 FQGNSA. Trimming pared 1 base from V and 0 bases from J, leaving 6 bases between. The CDR3 is 14 amino acids. CDR3 in amino acids: CASSLDYMNTEAFF. The DNA for the CDR3 is TGTGCCAGCAGCTTAGATTATATGAACACTGAAGCTTTCTTT.

The V gene is TRBV28, the J gene TRBJ1-5; D unresolved. The CDR3 loop spans 15 amino acids. V was cut by 9 bases and J by 5 bases, with 20 bases left in between. CDR1 and CDR2 (germline): MDHEN, SYDVKM. In nucleotides, the CDR3 is TGTGCCAGTAGGGCTACGGGAGTTTCCTATCAGCCCCAGCATTTT. It encodes CASRATGVSYQPQHF. The full variable domain, in which reference TRBV28 and TRBJ1-5 provide the parts outside the CDR3, is DVKVTQSSRYLVKRTGEKVFLECVQDMDHENMFWYRQDPGLGLRLIYFSYDVKMKEKGDIPEGYSVSREKKERFSLILESASTNQTSMYLCASRATGVSYQPQHFGDGTRLSIL.

The chain uses TRBV13 and TRBJ1-2; D remains ambiguous. This CDR3 has 14 residues. Germline V gene sequence: CDR1 PRHDT, CDR2 FYEKMQ (reference sequence). V dropped 1 base and J dropped 4 bases, with 10 bases sitting between them. CDR3 sequence: CASSLVISSYGYTF. In nucleotides, the CDR3 is TGTGCCAGCAGCTTAGTTATTAGCAGCTATGGCTACACCTTC. Full variable domain (rest looked up from reference TRBV13 and TRBJ1-2): AAGVIQSPRHLIKEKRETATLKCYPIPRHDTVYWYQQGPGQDPQFLISFYEKMQSDKGSIPDRFSAQQFSDYHSELNMSSLELGDSALYFCASSLVISSYGYTFGSGTRLTVV.

CDR3 coding DNA: TGTGCCAGCAGCCGGGGACAGGGGGGCGGCTACACCTTC. Its protein product is CASSRGQGGGYTF. This chain links TRBV6-5 with TRBJ1-2; 11 bases are a match to TRBD1. The CDR3 is 13 amino acids. Germline V gene lookup returns CDR1 MNHEY and CDR2 SVGAGI. V was clipped by 6 bases and J by 8 bases; unmatched bases: 5.

This chain connects TRBV4-3 to TRBJ1-2; 7 bases match TRBD1. J lost 5 bases, V lost 5 bases, and 11 bases had no gene match. The CDR3 totals 15 residues. CDR1 LGHNA and CDR2 YSLEER come from the germline V gene. The CDR3, as DNA: TGCGCCAGCAGCGCAACCGGGACAGCGTCTTATGGCTACACCTTC. Protein sequence: CASSATGTASYGYTF.

V usage is TRBV6-5 and J usage is TRBJ1-2; D perhaps matches TRBD1 (5 bases). The CDR3 runs to 12 residues. Per the germline V gene, CDR1 is MNHEY and CDR2 is SVGAGI. The V and J ends lost 8 bases and 4 bases respectively, with 11 bases between them. Here the CDR3 DNA reads TGTGCCAGCTCCGGGGGGGGCTATGGCTACACCTTC. This translates into CASSGGGYGYTF.

To note about this clone: The sample carries other DNA sequences with the same CDR3. CDR3 DNA sequence: TGTGCTAGCGGATCTAGCGGCCAAGAGACCCAGTACTTC. The encoded protein is CASGSSGQETQYF. The rearrangement uses TRBV12-5 and TRBJ2-5; the match to TRBD2 covers 7 bases. Germline V gives CDR1 LGHNT, CDR2 FRNRAP. J gave up 1 base and V 9 bases, and 5 bases lay outside the gene matches. There are 13 residues in the CDR3.

The chain recombines TRBV30 with TRBJ2-3; 14 bases line up with TRBD2. The CDR3 has 13 amino acids. Germline trimming cut 2 bases from V and 11 bases from J; bases unmatched to any gene: 3. Germline V CDR1 and CDR2: GTSNPN, SVGIG (reference sequence). The CDR3 coding sequence is TGTGCCTGGAGTACCGGGACTAGCGGGGGGCAGTATTTT. Residues: CAWSTGTSGGQYF.

The rearrangement joins TRBV11-2 to TRBJ2-2; D gene ambiguous. Germline-derived CDR1 and CDR2 are SGHAT and FQNNGV. V was pared by 5 bases and J by 9 bases, with 13 bases between. This CDR3 contains 13 residues. The CDR3 loop reads CASSPGEARELFF. CDR3 nucleotides: TGTGCCAGCAGCCCCGGAGAGGCCCGGGAGCTGTTTTTT.

CDR3 DNA: TGCGCCAGCAGCTTGGCCACTAGCGGGGTCAATGAGCAGTTCTTC. It yields the protein CASSLATSGVNEQFF. V gene TRBV5-1 combines with J gene TRBJ2-1, with 10 positions matching TRBD2. Germline trimming cut 0 bases from V and 6 bases from J; bases unmatched to any gene: 3. The CDR3 totals 15 residues. The germline gives CDR1 SGHRS, CDR2 YFSETQ.

The V and J genes are TRBV18 and TRBJ1-1, with 8 bases that match TRBD1. With 0 bases clipped from V and 5 bases from J, the junction kept 5 bases outside the gene matches. The CDR3 covers 15 residues. Germline values: CDR1 KGHSH, CDR2 LQKENI. CDR3 DNA sequence: TGTGCCAGCTCACCACCGAGCAGGGGGCGTACTGAAGCTTTCTTT. Translating it yields CASSPPSRGRTEAFF.

The chain carries TRBV24-1 and TRBJ2-7; TRBD1 is a possible D gene (7 bases). This CDR3 has 16 amino acids. V shed 3 bases and J shed 0 bases, with 14 bases lying between them. In germline, CDR1 is KGHDR, CDR2 SFDVKD. This CDR3 is CATSDSPQGGSYEQYF. The DNA of the CDR3 is TGTGCCACCAGTGATAGCCCCCAGGGGGGCTCCTACGAGCAGTACTTC.

The rearrangement links TRBV15 to TRBJ2-1; D unresolved. The germline V gene has CDR1 LNHNV and CDR2 YYDKDF (reference sequence). This CDR3 has 18 residues. V was trimmed by 1 base and J by 3 bases, leaving 19 bases between them. The CDR3 is CATSRGYIVRRYYNEQFF. For the CDR3, the DNA is TGTGCCACCAGCAGAGGGTATATCGTGCGGCGCTACTACAATGAGCAGTTCTTC.

The J gene is TRBJ1-6, the V gene TRBV10-3; D gene uncertain. The CDR3 length is 12 residues. With 6 bases removed from V and 11 bases from J, the gap between germline ends came to 11 bases. Germline V gene data show CDR1 as ENHRY and CDR2 as SYGVKD. The CDR3 DNA reads as TGTGCCATCAGCCCCGGCGGAGCACCCCTCCACTTT. Amino acid sequence: CAISPGGAPLHF.

This sequence joins TRBV5-1 and TRBJ1-1; no reliable D call. This CDR3 region has 14 residues. The V and J ends lost 2 bases and 0 bases respectively, with 8 bases between them. Germline V CDR1 and CDR2: SGHRS, YFSETQ. The CDR3 nucleotides are TGCGCCAGCAGCTTACAGCTACTGAACACTGAAGCTTTCTTT. It translates to CASSLQLLNTEAFF.

The chain links TRBV3-1 (or the pseudogene TRBV3-2) to TRBJ1-1; D might be TRBD1 (6 bases). The CDR3 contains 14 residues. Germline-derived CDR1 and CDR2 are LGHDT and YNNKEL (reference sequence). V shed 7 bases and J shed 1 base, with 13 bases lying between them. As DNA, the CDR3 is TGTGCCAGCAACTACAGGACAGCGAACACTGAAGCTTTCTTT. It specifies CASNYRTANTEAFF.

The V call is TRBV12-5, the J call TRBJ2-3, with 10 bases aligning to TRBD2. CDR1 and CDR2 (germline): LGHNT, FRNRAP. Trimming removed 3 bases from V and 0 bases from J; junction bases left unmatched: 3. The CDR3 contains 16 residues. In DNA, the CDR3 is TGTGCTAGTGGTTTCGGACTAGCGGCTAGCACAGATACGCAGTATTTT. Translated: CASGFGLAASTDTQYF.

This chain links TRBV27 with TRBJ2-7; a weak D match, TRBD2 (5 bases). CDR1 is MNHEY and CDR2 is SMNVEV in the germline V gene (reference sequence). Trimming took 6 bases from V and 2 from J, leaving 14 bases between them. The CDR3 is made up of 14 amino acids. The CDR3 spells CASRPRTAAYEQYF. DNA for the CDR3: TGTGCCAGCAGGCCAAGGACTGCGGCCTACGAGCAGTACTTC.

The rearrangement uses TRBV6-2 or TRBV6-3 and TRBJ1-6; 10 nucleotides agree with TRBD1. The CDR3 is made up of 20 amino acids. Germline CDR1 is MNHEY and CDR2 is SVGEGT. Trimming at V came to 2 bases and at J to 7 bases, leaving 17 bases not matched to a gene. Written as DNA, the CDR3 is TGTGCCAGCAGTTACGGGCCGGACAGGGGGAACAGGAGCGGAAATTCACCCCTCCACTTT. Protein: CASSYGPDRGNRSGNSPLHF.